These 3 T cell receptor beta chains were all obtained from the same sample, sequenced in a study of memory CD4+ T cells and cytomegalovirus serostatus. Produced via immunoSEQ multiplex PCR; TCRdb's table is partial and in-frame only. The sample holds around 50,000 clones; roughly 80% are singletons and the top ten take 0.65% to 0.85%. Single viable CD3+CD4+CD8-CD45RO+ cells were sorted as the memory CD4+ T cells. Sequenced input: memory CD4+ T cells from blood. These receptors were collected from an adult in good health and CMV-seronegative.

The rearrangement uses TRBV5-6 and TRBJ2-7; TRBD2 matches at 7 bases. J was trimmed by 0 bases and V by 3 bases; bases with no gene match: 18. The CDR3 runs to 19 residues. Germline CDR1 reads SGHDT; CDR2 reads YYEEEE. Here the CDR3 DNA reads TGTGCCAGCAGCTCGACGAAAAAGGGCGGGGGTCCCAGCTCCTACGAGCAGTACTTC. Translated, it gives CASSSTKKGGGPSSYEQYF. Together with reference TRBV5-6 and TRBJ2-7, the CDR3 gives the full variable domain: DAGVTQSPTHLIKTRGQQVTLRCSPKSGHDTVSWYQQALGQGPQFIFQYYEEEERQRGNFPDRFSGHQFPNYSSELNVNALLLGDSALYLCASSSTKKGGGPSSYEQYFGPGTRLTVT.

The rearrangement uses TRBV21-1 and TRBJ2-1; the D segment call TRBD1 is taken from the table without a DNA check. TRBV21-1 is assigned pseudogene status. CDR3 length: 19 amino acids. The CDR3 nucleotides are TGTGCCAGCAGCAATCCCGTGCCTCAAACAGGGGGCGTTGATAATGAGCAGTTCTTC. Protein: CASSNPVPQTGGVDNEQFF.

The chain has TRBV5-1 and TRBJ2-7, with D perhaps matching TRBD1 (6 bases). There are 11 residues in the CDR3. Germline V CDR1 and CDR2: SGHRS, YFSETQ. V lost 7 bases to trimming and J lost 6 bases, with 11 bases between them. The CDR3 nucleotides are TGCGCCAGCGGGCAGGGGTTCGAGCAGTACTTC. This translates into CASGQGFEQYF. Full variable domain (rest looked up from reference TRBV5-1 and TRBJ2-7): KAGVTQTPRYLIKTRGQQVTLSCSPISGHRSVSWYQQTPGQGLQFLFEYFSETQRNKGNFPGRFSGRQFSNSRSEMNVSTLELGDSALYLCASGQGFEQYFGPGTRLTVT.